These 11 T cell receptor beta chains share one sample of origin, sequenced in a study. TCRdb's table, derived via immunoSEQ multiplex PCR, lists solely in-frame clones and lacks some. The sample lists approximately 50,000 clones, just over 90% occurring once. The specimen was PBMCs. Every receptor here comes from a man in his forties with rheumatoid arthritis.

The chain is built from TRBV5-6 and TRBJ1-3; D gene unclear. CDR3 length: 17 amino acids. CDR1 and CDR2 from the germline V gene are SGHDT and YYEEEE. V lost 2 bases and J 2 bases, leaving 17 bases between the germline ends. The CDR3 DNA follows: TGTGCCAGCAGCTTAGGGCGCAAGAGGATAACTGGAAACACCATATATTTT. Translation: CASSLGRKRITGNTIYF.

The chain joins TRBV7-3 to TRBJ2-2; D remains ambiguous. Deletions cut 5 bases from V and 2 bases from J, with 12 bases between. The CDR3 contains 15 residues. Germline CDR1 reads SGHTA; CDR2 reads FQGTGA. This chain's CDR3 is CASSLSDGNTGELFF. CDR3 coding DNA: TGTGCCAGCAGCCTCTCGGACGGTAACACCGGGGAGCTGTTTTTT. The variable domain in full, completed from reference TRBV7-3 and TRBJ2-2, reads GAGVSQTPSNKVTEKGKYVELRCDPISGHTALYWYRQSLGQGPEFLIYFQGTGAADDSGLPNDRFFAVRPEGSVSTLKIQRTERGDSAVYLCASSLSDGNTGELFFGEGSRLTVL.

The chain has TRBV5-1 and TRBJ2-1, with TRBD2 matching 11 bases. The V segment lost 0 bases and the J segment 10 bases; nucleotides outside the gene matches: 6. Germline V gene sequence: CDR1 SGHRS, CDR2 YFSETQ. CDR3 size: 15 residues. CDR3 bases: TGCGCCAGCAGCTTGGCGATAGCGGGAGGGGGAGAGCAGTTCTTC. This gives the protein CASSLAIAGGGEQFF.

V is TRBV7-8 and J is TRBJ2-7; no reliable D call. Germline V gene data show CDR1 as SGHVS and CDR2 as FQNEAQ. V was pared by 1 base and J by 9 bases, with 10 bases between. The CDR3 is 12 amino acids. The CDR3 nucleotides read TGTGCCAGCAGCTTAGATGTAGCAGGGCAGTACTTC. Protein sequence: CASSLDVAGQYF.

The chain combines TRBV28 with TRBJ2-2; 10 bases map to TRBD1. Germline V gene sequence: CDR1 MDHEN, CDR2 SYDVKM. The CDR3 consists of 16 residues. Trimming cost V 6 bases and J 1 base; bases outside gene matches: 5. The CDR3, as DNA: TGTGCCAGCAGCCTCCGGACAGGGGGGAACACCGGGGAGCTGTTTTTT. As protein: CASSLRTGGNTGELFF.

The rearrangement uses TRBV6-5 and TRBJ1-5; D not certain. The CDR3 sequence is 15 residues long. Deletions cut 2 bases from V and 0 bases from J, with 8 bases between. Per the germline V gene, CDR1 is MNHEY and CDR2 is SVGAGI. The CDR3 bases are TGTGCCAGCAGTTACCCCCGCCCTAGCAATCAGCCCCAGCATTTT. Translation: CASSYPRPSNQPQHF.

This chain connects TRBV6-4 to TRBJ2-3; 8 nucleotides line up with TRBD2. Germline V gives CDR1 MRHNA, CDR2 SNTAGT. Trimming removed 3 bases from V and 0 bases from J; junction bases left unmatched: 5. The CDR3 runs to 16 residues. CDR3 in DNA: TGTGCCAGCAGTGATAAGCGGGAGAGAAGCACAGATACGCAGTATTTT. Residues: CASSDKRERSTDTQYF.

The chain carries TRBV27 and TRBJ2-5; 8 bases align to TRBD2. CDR1 MNHEY and CDR2 SMNVEV come from the germline V gene (reference sequence). Losses at the gene ends were 5 bases for V and 4 bases for J; bases not matched to a gene: 9. The CDR3 runs 15 residues. CDR3 sequence (DNA): TGTGCCAGCAGTCAATACCGGGGGGGCACAGAGACCCAGTACTTC. Translated, it gives CASSQYRGGTETQYF.

The chain couples TRBV12-5 to TRBJ2-2; the D gene is possibly TRBD1 (5 bases). Germline-derived CDR1 and CDR2 are LGHNT and FRNRAP. Trimming removed 0 bases at V and 2 bases at J, with 10 bases between. The CDR3 runs 16 residues. The CDR3 sequence: CASGLVQGYNTGELFF. For the CDR3, the DNA is TGTGCTAGTGGTTTGGTTCAGGGCTATAACACCGGGGAGCTGTTTTTT.

The rearrangement uses TRBV6-5 and TRBJ2-3; a possible D gene is TRBD2 (6 bases). CDR1 and CDR2 from the germline V gene are MNHEY and SVGAGI. Trimming left V 4 bases short and J 4 bases short, with 12 bases between. This CDR3 region has 14 residues. The CDR3 sequence is CASSFAGGPDTQYF. CDR3 nucleotides: TGTGCCAGCAGTTTTGCAGGAGGGCCAGATACGCAGTATTTT.

The genes are TRBV30 and TRBJ1-1; unclear D gene. This CDR3 is built from 12 residues. Germline-derived CDR1 and CDR2 are GTSNPN and SVGIG (reference sequence). Trimming pared 5 bases from V and 1 base from J, leaving 8 bases between. The CDR3 DNA follows: TGTGCCTGGGGTAAGAGGAACACTGAAGCTTTCTTT. Protein product: CAWGKRNTEAFF.